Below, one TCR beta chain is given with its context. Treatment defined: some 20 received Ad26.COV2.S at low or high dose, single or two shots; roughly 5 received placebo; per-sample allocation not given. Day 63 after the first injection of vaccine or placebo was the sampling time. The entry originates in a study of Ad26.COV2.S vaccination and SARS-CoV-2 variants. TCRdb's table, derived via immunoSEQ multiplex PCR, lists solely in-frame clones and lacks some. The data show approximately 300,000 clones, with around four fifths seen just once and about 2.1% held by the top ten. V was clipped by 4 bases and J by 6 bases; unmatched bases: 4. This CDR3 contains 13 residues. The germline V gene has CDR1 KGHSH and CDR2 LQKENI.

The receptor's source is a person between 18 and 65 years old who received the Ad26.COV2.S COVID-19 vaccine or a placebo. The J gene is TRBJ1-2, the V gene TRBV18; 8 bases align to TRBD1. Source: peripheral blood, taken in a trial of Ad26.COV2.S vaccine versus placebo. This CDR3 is CASSLTGVNGYTF. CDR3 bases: TGTGCCAGCTCACTGACAGGGGTCAATGGCTACACCTTC.